This T cell receptor (beta chain) was sequenced in a study of T-cell memory formation after mild COVID-19 (TCRdb year 2021). Broadly, across the study: TCR sequence clusters from the two donors were found to be largely donor specific. T-cell clones expanding and contracting after mild COVID-19 in two donors were tracked by longitudinal TCRalpha and TCRbeta repertoire sequencing. The cohort comprised two young, previously healthy adult volunteers, one female and one male. Overall results and qualifications from the work: Contracting CD4+ clones were found mainly in CM and EM memory subsets, while CD8+ clones were enriched in EMRA. Only two mild cases were covered by the study, and larger cohorts that include severe cases with pre-infection samples were considered necessary. From day 15 to 85, contracting clones showed balanced CD4/CD8 phenotypes, whereas a second wave of clones that expanded from day 15 to 37 leaned towards CD4+. Some responding clones were detected in pre-infection memory, suggesting pre-existing cross-reactive memory T cells joined the SARS-CoV-2 response. SARS-CoV-2 specificity of the second-wave clones peaking on day 37 was not confirmed.

V is cut back by 11 bases and J by 8 bases, with 6 bases in the junction unmatched. The CDR3 spans 13 residues, from the cysteine through the phenylalanine. The CDR3 DNA has 39 bases and is translated from base 1. From a lookup of the germline V gene, CDR1 and CDR2 are ENHRY and SYGVKD. Ficoll-Paque density gradient centrifugation was the method used to isolate PBMCs. Sequencing took place on an Illumina NovaSeq 6000. TCRalpha and TCRbeta cDNA libraries were built by 5'RACE with constant-segment primers, adding sample barcodes and unique molecular identifiers. Trizol reagent was used to extract RNA from every sample. The libraries were amplified in two PCR steps, and the second step added a second sample barcode and Illumina TruSeq adapters. Libraries were sequenced on an Illumina NovaSeq with 2 x 150 bp paired-end reads. The original methods were these. The reads were demultiplexed and collapsed into UMI-guided consensus sequences using migec v1.2.7. Using mixcr v2.1.11, the UMI consensuses were aligned to TRA and TRB V and J templates and assembled into clonotypes. A clonotype was counted as expanded or contracted only when both edgeR and NoisET called the clonotype significant, with the noise models trained on biological replicates. For edgeR calls, the thresholds were a false discovery rate-adjusted p below 0.01 and a log2 fold-change of 1. As an exploratory analysis of dynamics, max-normalized trajectories of the 1000 most abundant clonotypes were examined by PCA with hierarchical clustering. Separately sequenced CD4+ and CD8+ repertoires were used to assign a CD4 or CD8 phenotype to each responding clone. The public reads were quality trimmed at Q25 with fastp and then assembled into clones with MiXCR by TCRdb, keeping productive beta chains. CDR3 protein duplicates are merged, each entry listing the most common genes and DNA. V and J calls and clone size were set by TCRdb, not the authors. Present in this sample are 350,000 to 400,000 distinct CDR3 sequences, 13% to 15% of which were seen just once. The ten largest make up about 22% of the sample.

This clonotype was found many times. Its antigen specificity is not known. No clone much larger than this one lies a single base away; base qualities are absent. The sequence came from a man aged 18 to 29 who had mild COVID-19 (a few samples of this study predate the infection). The sample titles of this study are shuffled in the database, so cell type and time point are left out; the donor was told from shared clones. The source material was PBMCs or a T cell subset sorted from them (not recorded which). The chain is made from TRBV10-3 and TRBJ2-1; 13 central bases correspond to TRBD2. At the DNA level, the sequence is TGTGCCGCCCGACTAGCGGGGGGCGATGAGCAGTTCTTC. Translated, it reads CAARLAGGDEQFF.